This TCR beta chain stems from a study of blood T cell repertoires in COVID-19. As originally analysed: The assay estimated nucleated cells by amplifying reference gene primers. Measured with immunoSEQ multiplex PCR; TCRdb has only the in-frame clones, and not every one. Clone size and V and J calls were adopted from that table, with D and trimming inferred from the DNA. The data hold roughly 150,000 clones, with about four fifths observed a single time. The V and J ends lost 6 bases and 8 bases respectively, with 16 bases between them. This CDR3 spans 14 amino acids. Germline V gene sequence: CDR1 LNHNV, CDR2 YYDKDF (reference sequence).

Source material: peripheral blood. The sequence was collected from a woman aged 80 or older with COVID-19, enrolled during active disease. This chain links TRBV15 with TRBJ1-4, with a weak D call TRBD1 (6 bases). Here the CDR3 DNA reads TGTGCCACCAGGAGGTCAGGGGTAGGCGAAAAACTGTTTTTT. This gives the protein CATRRSGVGEKLFF.